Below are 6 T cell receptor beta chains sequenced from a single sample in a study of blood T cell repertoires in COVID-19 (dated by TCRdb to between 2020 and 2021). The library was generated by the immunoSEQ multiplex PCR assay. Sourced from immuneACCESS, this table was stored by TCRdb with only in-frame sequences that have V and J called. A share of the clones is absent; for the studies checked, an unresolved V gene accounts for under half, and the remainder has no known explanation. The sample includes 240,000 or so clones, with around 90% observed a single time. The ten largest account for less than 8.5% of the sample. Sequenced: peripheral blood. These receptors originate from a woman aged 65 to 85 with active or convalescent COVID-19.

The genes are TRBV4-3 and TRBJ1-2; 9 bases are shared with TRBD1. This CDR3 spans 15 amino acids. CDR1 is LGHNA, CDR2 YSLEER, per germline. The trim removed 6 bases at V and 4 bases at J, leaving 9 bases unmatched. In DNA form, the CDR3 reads TGCGCCAGCAGTCATGGACAGGGGAGGACCTATGGCTACACCTTC. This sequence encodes CASSHGQGRTYGYTF.

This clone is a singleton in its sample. CDR3 protein: CASSKPLTNVLTF. For the CDR3, the DNA is TGTGCCAGTAGTAAGCCCCTGACCAACGTCCTGACTTTC. This chain connects TRBV19 to TRBJ2-6; D unresolved. With 4 bases removed from V and 8 bases from J, the gap between germline ends came to 9 bases. Germline V lookup: CDR1 LNHDA, CDR2 SQIVND (reference sequence). The CDR3 totals 13 residues.

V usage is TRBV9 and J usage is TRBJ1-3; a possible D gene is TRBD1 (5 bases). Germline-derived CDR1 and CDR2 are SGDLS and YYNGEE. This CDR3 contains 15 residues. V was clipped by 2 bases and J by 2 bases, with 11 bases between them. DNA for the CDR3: TGTGCCAGCAGCGTGCAGGGCCTAACTGGAAACACCATATATTTT. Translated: CASSVQGLTGNTIYF.

The CDR3 coding sequence is TGTGCCAGCAGAACCGGGACAGGGGCGGGTGGCTACACCTTC. As protein: CASRTGTGAGGYTF. The chain has TRBV9 and TRBJ1-2; TRBD1 matches at 10 bases. The CDR3 has 14 amino acids. J was trimmed by 7 bases and V by 5 bases; bases with no gene match: 8. Germline V gene sequence: CDR1 SGDLS, CDR2 YYNGEE.

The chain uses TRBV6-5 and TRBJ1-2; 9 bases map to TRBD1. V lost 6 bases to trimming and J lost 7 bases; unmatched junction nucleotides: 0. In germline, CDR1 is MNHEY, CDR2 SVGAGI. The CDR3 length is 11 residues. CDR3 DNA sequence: TGTGCCAGCAGGGACAGGGGTGGCTACACCTTC. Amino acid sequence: CASRDRGGYTF.

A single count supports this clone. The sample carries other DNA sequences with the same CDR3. The CDR3 nucleotides read TGTGCCAGCAGCGTCGGGGGCACTGAAGCTTTCTTT. Translating it yields CASSVGGTEAFF. This chain connects TRBV9 to TRBJ1-1, with D possibly TRBD1 on 5 matching bases. The V end lost 2 bases, the J end lost 4 bases, and 6 bases lay between the germline ends. The CDR3 runs 12 residues. Germline V CDR1 and CDR2: SGDLS, YYNGEE.